This passage covers 10 T cell receptor beta chains from one sample sequenced in a study of OX40 agonist ivuxolimab in advanced cancers. Using immunoSEQ multiplex PCR, the repertoire was profiled, and TCRdb retains in-frame clones only, with some absent. The sample shows approximately 59,000 clones, about 80% of them seen only once. This specimen consisted of CD4+ or CD8+ T cells sorted from blood, obtained in a trial of the OX40 agonist ivuxolimab. The receptors stem from an adult with an advanced solid tumor such as melanoma, head and neck, liver or kidney cancer.

The sample holds one count of this clone. This chain joins TRBV5-5 and TRBJ2-5; D tentatively fits TRBD1 or TRBD2 (5 bases each). CDR3 length equals 16 residues. Trimming took 3 bases from V and 5 from J, leaving 20 bases between them. Per the germline V gene, CDR1 is SGHKS and CDR2 is YYEKEE (reference sequence). The CDR3 bases are TGTGCCAGCAGCTCCCAACTAGAGGGGCGAGGGGAGACCCAGTACTTC. Amino acid sequence: CASSSQLEGRGETQYF.

The rearrangement joins TRBV19 to TRBJ1-1; 9 bases map to TRBD1. There are 19 residues in the CDR3. J was trimmed by 5 bases and V by 2 bases; bases with no gene match: 18. Germline CDR1 reads LNHDA; CDR2 reads SQIVND (reference sequence). CDR3 coding DNA: TGTGCCAGTAGTATAATTTCGTTCGGGACAGGGAGGACTAATACTGAAGCTTTCTTT. It specifies CASSIISFGTGRTNTEAFF.

This clone occurred a few times. The CDR3, as DNA: TGCAGTGCCCCACCGGGAGGCATTCAGTACTTC. This encodes CSAPPGGIQYF. This chain uses TRBV20-1 with TRBJ2-4; 7 bases align to TRBD2. Per germline, CDR1 DFQATT and CDR2 SNEGSKA (reference sequence). The CDR3 consists of 11 residues. V trimming: 6 bases; J trimming: 9 bases; junction bases outside the gene matches: 5.

The DNA of the CDR3 is TGTGCCAGCAGCCGGAGTATGGGCGGGGGGGAAGAGACCCAGTACTTC. This translates into CASSRSMGGGEETQYF. V gene TRBV9 combines with J gene TRBJ2-5; 9 positions match TRBD2. The germline CDR1 and CDR2 sequences are SGDLS and YYNGEE. The CDR3 has 16 amino acids. V was clipped by 4 bases and J by 3 bases; unmatched bases: 10.

The V gene is TRBV4-2, the J gene TRBJ1-1, with 8 nucleotides matching TRBD1. Germline V gene data show CDR1 as LGHNA and CDR2 as YNFKEQ. V trimming: 4 bases; J trimming: 3 bases; junction bases outside the gene matches: 7. The CDR3 totals 15 residues. The CDR3 coding sequence is TGTGCCAGCAGCCCCGGTGGGGGACAGGACACTGAAGCTTTCTTT. The encoded protein is CASSPGGGQDTEAFF.

The chain links TRBV7-2 to TRBJ1-2, with TRBD1 as a possible D gene (6 bases). The V gene's germline CDR1 is SGHTA and CDR2 FQGNSA. This CDR3 spans 13 amino acids. V lost 6 bases and J lost 5, with 13 bases in between. This CDR3 is CASSTRGLYGYTF. The CDR3 coding sequence is TGTGCCAGCAGTACCAGGGGTTTATATGGCTACACCTTC.

The rearrangement joins TRBV29-1 to TRBJ2-1, with a tentative D call TRBD2 (5 bases). V dropped 2 bases and J dropped 9 bases, with 8 bases sitting between them. Germline V gene sequence: CDR1 SQVTM, CDR2 ANQGSEA. The CDR3 runs 11 residues. Here the CDR3 DNA reads TGCAGCGTTGAAAGGGCGGGTGAGCAGTTCTTC. This codes for CSVERAGEQFF.

The V gene is TRBV2, the J gene TRBJ1-1; 10 bases align to TRBD1. Germline trimming cut 6 bases from V and 5 bases from J; bases unmatched to any gene: 6. Per the germline V gene, CDR1 is SNHLY and CDR2 is FYNNEI. The CDR3 contains 14 residues. CDR3 in DNA: TGTGCCAGCAGCCGACAGGGGGCTGGTACTGAAGCTTTCTTT. Amino acids: CASSRQGAGTEAFF.

This chain uses TRBV27 with TRBJ1-6, with 8 bases aligning to TRBD1. The trim removed 2 bases at V and 10 bases at J, leaving 4 bases unmatched. The CDR3 is 14 residues long. Germline V gene data show CDR1 as MNHEY and CDR2 as SMNVEV (reference sequence). This chain's CDR3 is CASSLDRGYSPLHF. The CDR3 coding sequence is TGTGCCAGCAGTTTAGACAGGGGATACTCACCCCTCCACTTT.

The chain recombines TRBV4-2 with TRBJ2-7; 9 bases agree with TRBD2. With V trimmed by 1 base and J by 5 bases, 9 bases remained unmatched. The germline CDR1 and CDR2 sequences are LGHNA and YNFKEQ. This CDR3 has 16 residues. The CDR3 DNA sequence: TGTGCCAGCAGCCAAGTCGCGGCTAGCGGGAATAACGAGCAGTACTTC. Translating it yields CASSQVAASGNNEQYF.